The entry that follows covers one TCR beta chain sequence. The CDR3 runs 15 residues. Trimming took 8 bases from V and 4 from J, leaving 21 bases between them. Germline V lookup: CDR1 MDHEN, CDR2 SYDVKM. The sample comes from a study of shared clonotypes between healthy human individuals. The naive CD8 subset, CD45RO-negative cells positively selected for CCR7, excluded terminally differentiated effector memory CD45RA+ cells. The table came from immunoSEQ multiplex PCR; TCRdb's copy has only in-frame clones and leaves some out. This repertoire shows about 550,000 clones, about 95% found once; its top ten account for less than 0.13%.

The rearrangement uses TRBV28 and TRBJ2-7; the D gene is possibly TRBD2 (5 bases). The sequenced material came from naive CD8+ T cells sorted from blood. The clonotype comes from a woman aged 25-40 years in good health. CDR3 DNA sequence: TGTGCCAGCGGATCCTCGGGGTGGGGTCGATACGAGCAGTACTTC. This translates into CASGSSGWGRYEQYF. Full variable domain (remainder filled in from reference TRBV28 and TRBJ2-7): DVKVTQSSRYLVKRTGEKVFLECVQDMDHENMFWYRQDPGLGLRLIYFSYDVKMKEKGDIPEGYSVSREKKERFSLILESASTNQTSMYLCASGSSGWGRYEQYFGPGTRLTVT.